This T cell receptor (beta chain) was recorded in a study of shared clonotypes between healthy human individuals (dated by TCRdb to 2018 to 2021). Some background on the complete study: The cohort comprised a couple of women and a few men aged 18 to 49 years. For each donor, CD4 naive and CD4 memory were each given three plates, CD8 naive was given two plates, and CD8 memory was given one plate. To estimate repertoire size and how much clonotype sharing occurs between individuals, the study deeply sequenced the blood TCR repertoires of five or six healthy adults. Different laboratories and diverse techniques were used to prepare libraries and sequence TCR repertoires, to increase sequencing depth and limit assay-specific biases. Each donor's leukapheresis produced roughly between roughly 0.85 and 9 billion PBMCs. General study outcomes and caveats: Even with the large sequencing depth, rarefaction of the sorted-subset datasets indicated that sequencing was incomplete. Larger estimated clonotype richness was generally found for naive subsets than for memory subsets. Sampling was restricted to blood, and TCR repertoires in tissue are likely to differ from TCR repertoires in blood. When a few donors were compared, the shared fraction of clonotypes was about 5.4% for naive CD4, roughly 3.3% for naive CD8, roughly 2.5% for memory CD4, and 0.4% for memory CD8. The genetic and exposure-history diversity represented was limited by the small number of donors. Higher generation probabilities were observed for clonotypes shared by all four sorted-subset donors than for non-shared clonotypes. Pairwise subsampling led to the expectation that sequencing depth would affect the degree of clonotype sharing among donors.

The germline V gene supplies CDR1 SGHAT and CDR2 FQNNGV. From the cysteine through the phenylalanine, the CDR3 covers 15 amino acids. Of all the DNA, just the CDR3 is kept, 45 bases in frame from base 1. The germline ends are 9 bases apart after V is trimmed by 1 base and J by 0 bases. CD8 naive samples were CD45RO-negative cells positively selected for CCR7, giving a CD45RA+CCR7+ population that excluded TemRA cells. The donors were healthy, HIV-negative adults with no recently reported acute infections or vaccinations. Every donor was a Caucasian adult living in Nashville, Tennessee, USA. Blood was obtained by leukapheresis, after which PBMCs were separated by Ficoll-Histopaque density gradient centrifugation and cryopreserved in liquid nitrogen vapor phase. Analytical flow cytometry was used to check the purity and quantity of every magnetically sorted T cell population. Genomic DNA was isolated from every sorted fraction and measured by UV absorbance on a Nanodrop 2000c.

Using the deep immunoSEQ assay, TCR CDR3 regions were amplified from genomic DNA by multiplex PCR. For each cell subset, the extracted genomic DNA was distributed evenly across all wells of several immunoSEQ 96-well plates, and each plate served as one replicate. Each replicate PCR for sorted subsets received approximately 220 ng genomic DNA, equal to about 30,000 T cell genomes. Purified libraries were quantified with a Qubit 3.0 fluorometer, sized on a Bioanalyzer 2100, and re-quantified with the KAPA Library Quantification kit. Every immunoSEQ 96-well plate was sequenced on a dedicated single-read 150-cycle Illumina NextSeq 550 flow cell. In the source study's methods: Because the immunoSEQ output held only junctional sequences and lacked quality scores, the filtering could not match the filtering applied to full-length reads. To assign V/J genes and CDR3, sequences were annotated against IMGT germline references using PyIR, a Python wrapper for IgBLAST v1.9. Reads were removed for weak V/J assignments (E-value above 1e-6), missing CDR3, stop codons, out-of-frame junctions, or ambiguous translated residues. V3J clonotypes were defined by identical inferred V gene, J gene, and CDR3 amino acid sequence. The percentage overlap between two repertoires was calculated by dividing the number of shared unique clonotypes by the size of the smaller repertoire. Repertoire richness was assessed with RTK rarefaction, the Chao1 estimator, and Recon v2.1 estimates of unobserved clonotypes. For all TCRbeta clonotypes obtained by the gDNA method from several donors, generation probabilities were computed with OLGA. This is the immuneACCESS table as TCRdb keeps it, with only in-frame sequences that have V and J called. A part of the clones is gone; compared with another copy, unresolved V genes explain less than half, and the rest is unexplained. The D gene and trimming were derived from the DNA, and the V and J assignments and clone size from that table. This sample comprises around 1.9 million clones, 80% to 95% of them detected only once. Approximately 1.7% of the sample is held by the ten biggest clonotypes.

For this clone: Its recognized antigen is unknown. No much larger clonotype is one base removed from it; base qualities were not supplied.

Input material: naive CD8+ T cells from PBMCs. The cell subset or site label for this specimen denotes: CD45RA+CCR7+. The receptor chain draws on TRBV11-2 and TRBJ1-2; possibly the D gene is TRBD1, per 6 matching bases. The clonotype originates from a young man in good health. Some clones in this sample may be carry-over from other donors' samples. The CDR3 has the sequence CASSLGTASNYGYTF. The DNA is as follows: TGTGCCAGCAGCTTAGGGACAGCGTCTAACTATGGCTACACCTTC.